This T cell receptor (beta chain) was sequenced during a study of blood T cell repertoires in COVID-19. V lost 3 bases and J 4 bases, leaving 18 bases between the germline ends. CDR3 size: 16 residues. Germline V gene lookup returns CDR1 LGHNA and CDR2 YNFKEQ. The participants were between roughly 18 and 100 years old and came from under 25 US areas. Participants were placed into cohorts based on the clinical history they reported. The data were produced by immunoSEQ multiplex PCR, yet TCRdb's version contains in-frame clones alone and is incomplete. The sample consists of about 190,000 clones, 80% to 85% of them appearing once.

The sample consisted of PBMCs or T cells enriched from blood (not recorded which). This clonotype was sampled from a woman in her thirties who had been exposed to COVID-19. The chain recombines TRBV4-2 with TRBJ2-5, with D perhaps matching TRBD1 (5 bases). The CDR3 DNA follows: TGTGCCAGCAGCCAGCCAGGGCAAGGGTCTGGAGAGACCCAGTACTTC. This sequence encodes CASSQPGQGSGETQYF.